A selection of T cell receptor beta chains follows, all from one sample in a study of blood T cell repertoires in COVID-19. Clones were read by immunoSEQ multiplex PCR, and TCRdb kept only the in-frame ones, dropping some. The repertoire holds 250,000 to 350,000 clones, with almost 90% as singletons. Sequenced sample: peripheral blood. Every receptor here comes from a young woman with COVID-19, enrolled during active disease. Both conserved end residues are part of each CDR3. D genes are given only for firm matches. The listing skips clone size in some rows; elsewhere it reads once, few, many or a size class.

.	TRBJ2-5	TRBV6-5	.	TGTGCCAGCAGTCCCCTTATTGAGACCCAGTACTTC	CASSPLIETQYF
TRBD2	TRBJ2-1	TRBV19	.	TGTGCCAGTAGTACACTAGCGGGAGGGCCACAGTTCTTC	CASSTLAGGPQFF
.	TRBJ1-6	TRBV28	.	TGTGCCAGCAGTTCTTTGACATTTTATAATTCACCCCTCCACTTT	CASSSLTFYNSPLHF
TRBD1	TRBJ1-5	TRBV6-5	.	TGTGCCACCAGGGGGGGGGATTGGCAGCCCCAGCATTTT	CATRGGDWQPQHF
.	TRBJ2-1	TRBV28	once	TGTGCCAGCCTTAACGGGGGTAGCTCCTACAATGAGCAGTTCTTC	CASLNGGSSYNEQFF
TRBD2	TRBJ2-2	TRBV9	.	TGTGCCAGCAGCGTGGGACTAGCGGGAGGTGTCACCGGGGAGCTGTTTTTT	CASSVGLAGGVTGELFF
.	TRBJ2-5	TRBV18	once	TGTGCCAGCTCACGAAAGCAGGGTGTAGAGACCCAGTACTTC	CASSRKQGVETQYF
.	TRBJ2-2	TRBV11-2	.	TGTGCCAGCAGCTTAGACCGGTACACCGGGGAGCTGTTTTTT	CASSLDRYTGELFF
.	TRBJ1-5	TRBV3-1/TRBV3-2	.	TGTGCCAGCAGCCAAGGGGAGTCTCGGGGGCCCCAGCATTTT	CASSQGESRGPQHF
.	TRBJ1-5	TRBV19	.	TGTGCCAGTAGTTTAAACGGTAATAGCAATCAGCCCCAGCATTTT	CASSLNGNSNQPQHF
TRBD2	TRBJ2-7	TRBV28	.	TGTGCCAGCAGTCCCCCCAAACCGGGACTAGGCTCCTACGAGCAGTACTTC	CASSPPKPGLGSYEQYF
TRBD2	TRBJ2-1	TRBV3-1/TRBV3-2	.	TGTGCCAGCAGCCAAGATGAAGGGAGGGGCGAGCAGTTCTTC	CASSQDEGRGEQFF
TRBD2	TRBJ2-5	TRBV14	.	TGTGCCAGCAGCCAAGATAGTGGACTAGCGGGAGTGGAGACCCAGTACTTC	CASSQDSGLAGVETQYF
.	TRBJ2-7	TRBV5-1	.	TGCGCCAGCAGCTTGGTAGACAGGTCCTACGAGCAGTACTTC	CASSLVDRSYEQYF
.	TRBJ2-7	TRBV7-2	.	TGTGCCAGCAGCTTCCCGGGACTTACCTACGAGCAGTACTTC	CASSFPGLTYEQYF
.	TRBJ1-4	TRBV6-5	.	TGTGCCAGCAGGACACAGGGTGGGGAAAAACTGTTTTTT	CASRTQGGEKLFF
TRBD1	TRBJ2-3	TRBV5-1	.	TGCGCCAGCAGCTTGGGCGCAGGGGGTGATGGCGCAGATACGCAGTATTTT	CASSLGAGGDGADTQYF
.	TRBJ1-1	TRBV7-9	.	TGTGCCGCCTGGCCGCAGGGCACCACTGAAGCTTTCTTT	CAAWPQGTTEAFF
.	TRBJ2-2	TRBV9	.	TGTGCCAGCAGCCCCGCCCCAGGGGCGCACACCGGGGAGCTGTTTTTT	CASSPAPGAHTGELFF
TRBD2	TRBJ2-7	TRBV7-3	.	TGTGCCAGCAGCTCCGCTCGGACTAGCGGGAGCAACGAGCAGTACTTC	CASSSARTSGSNEQYF
TRBD1	TRBJ2-5	TRBV2	.	TGTGCCAGCAGTCGGGACAGGGATTTCCAAGAGACCCAGTACTTC	CASSRDRDFQETQYF
.	TRBJ1-2	TRBV7-9	.	TGTGCCAGCAGCTTAGCTGCCGGGTCTAACTATGGCTACACCTTC	CASSLAAGSNYGYTF
.	TRBJ2-6	TRBV30	.	TGTGCCTGGAGTCAAGGGGTTGGGGCCAACGTCCTGACTTTC	CAWSQGVGANVLTF
TRBD2	TRBJ2-1	TRBV7-2	once	TGTGCCAGCAGCTTTGAGGGAGGGCCCTACAATGAGCAGTTCTTC	CASSFEGGPYNEQFF
.	TRBJ1-3	TRBV12-3/TRBV12-4	.	TGTGCCAGCACAGGAGGGTCTGGAAACACCATATATTTT	CASTGGSGNTIYF
TRBD2	TRBJ2-5	TRBV2	.	TGTGCCAGCACCGTCCTAGCGGTTCAAGAGACCCAGTACTTC	CASTVLAVQETQYF
.	TRBJ2-7	TRBV5-4	once	TGTGCCAGCAGTCTACAGGGATACGAGCAGTACTTC	CASSLQGYEQYF